One and the same sample provided the 14 T cell receptor beta chains below, sequenced in a study of cytomegalovirus exposure and HLA in healthy donors. The PCR ran on 60 Vbeta and 13 Jbeta primers. The method was immunoSEQ multiplex PCR; TCRdb's version includes in-frame clones alone and lacks a portion of them. The data show 150,000 to 200,000 clones, 81% seen once. The sequencing input was PBMCs. The receptors derive from a man aged 18 to 29 in good health and CMV-seronegative.

This clone was detected a few times. V and J are TRBV19 and TRBJ2-6, with D uncertain. CDR3 size: 17 residues. V lost 1 base and J 0 bases, leaving 10 bases between the germline ends. Germline assignment: CDR1 LNHDA and CDR2 SQIVND (reference sequence). This chain's CDR3 is CASSIGGARSGANVLTF. The CDR3 DNA follows: TGTGCCAGTAGTATAGGTGGAGCCCGCTCTGGGGCCAACGTCCTGACTTTC.

The V call is TRBV5-1, the J call TRBJ1-6; D is perhaps TRBD1 (6 bases). V gave up 3 bases and J gave up 5 bases, with 12 bases separating them. The CDR3 has 15 residues. CDR1 is SGHRS and CDR2 is YFSETQ in the germline V gene. The CDR3 protein is CASSWNREDNSPLHF. The CDR3 DNA sequence: TGCGCCAGCAGCTGGAACAGGGAAGATAATTCACCCCTCCACTTT.

The chain has TRBV7-6 and TRBJ2-1; D uncertain. The length of the CDR3 is 12 residues. Germline CDR1 reads SGHVS; CDR2 reads FNYEAQ. Deletions cut 2 bases from V and 7 bases from J, with 6 bases between. The CDR3 nucleotides read TGTGCCAGCAGCTTACGGCGGAATGAGCAGTTCTTC. This sequence encodes CASSLRRNEQFF.

The chain is built from TRBV20-1 and TRBJ1-1; no clear D gene. The CDR3 has 11 amino acids. Germline V lookup: CDR1 DFQATT, CDR2 SNEGSKA (reference sequence). V shed 0 bases and J shed 13 bases, with 12 bases lying between them. Here the CDR3 reads CSARDGRPGFF. The CDR3 bases are TGCAGTGCTAGAGACGGTCGCCCTGGTTTCTTT.

V is TRBV7-9 and J is TRBJ2-7; 9 nucleotides align to TRBD2. The CDR3 loop spans 19 amino acids. The ends lost 5 bases at V and 2 bases at J; junction bases unmatched: 19. CDR1 is SEHNR, CDR2 FQNEAQ, per germline (reference sequence). The CDR3 region is CASSLTIGISGSSAYEQYF. Written as DNA, the CDR3 is TGTGCCAGCAGCCTGACAATCGGGATTAGCGGGAGTAGCGCCTACGAGCAGTACTTC. Variable domain in full (rest from reference TRBV7-9 and TRBJ2-7): DTGVSQNPRHKITKRGQNVTFRCDPISEHNRLYWYRQTLGQGPEFLTYFQNEAQLEKSRLLSDRFSAERPKGSFSTLEIQRTEQGDSAMYLCASSLTIGISGSSAYEQYFGPGTRLTVT.

The V and J genes are TRBV6-4 and TRBJ1-2; possibly TRBD1 for D (6 bases). The V gene lost 4 bases and the J gene lost 3 bases, with 9 bases spanning the gap. CDR3 size: 13 residues. From germline, CDR1 is MRHNA and CDR2 SNTAGT. In DNA, the CDR3 is TGTGCCAGCAGTGCCGGACAGCACTATGGCTACACCTTC. This codes for CASSAGQHYGYTF.

This clone is a singleton in its sample. The rearrangement links TRBV7-6 to TRBJ1-1; D gene unclear. Trimming pared 5 bases from V and 1 base from J, leaving 8 bases between. The germline CDR1 and CDR2 sequences are SGHVS and FNYEAQ. The CDR3 loop spans 13 amino acids. This CDR3 reads CASSTRPNTEAFF. The CDR3 bases are TGTGCCAGCAGCACTAGACCGAACACTGAAGCTTTCTTT.

The chain links TRBV7-9 to TRBJ2-5, with D tentatively TRBD2 (5 bases). Germline lookup yields CDR1 SEHNR and CDR2 FQNEAQ (reference sequence). CDR3 length: 11 amino acids. Trimming left V 8 bases short and J 4 bases short, with 8 bases between. CDR3 nucleotides: TGTGCCAGCTTCGAGGGAGAGACCCAGTACTTC. Translated, it gives CASFEGETQYF.

The chain recombines TRBV7-9 with TRBJ2-1; 8 bases align to TRBD2. Trimming at V came to 5 bases and at J to 9 bases, leaving 18 bases not matched to a gene. The CDR3 consists of 17 residues. Germline V CDR1 and CDR2: SEHNR, FQNEAQ (reference sequence). The chain's CDR3 is CASSKITGGAYGVEQFF. The CDR3 region has the DNA TGTGCCAGCAGCAAAATAACCGGGGGGGCCTACGGGGTTGAGCAGTTCTTC.

The chain uses TRBV11-3 and TRBJ2-1; 10 bases line up with TRBD2. Germline assignment: CDR1 SGHNT and CDR2 YENEEA. After removal of 4 bases from V and 4 bases from J, the junction contained 4 bases not matched to a gene. This CDR3 is 15 amino acids long. CDR3 amino acids: CASSSTSGFYNEQFF. The CDR3 nucleotides read TGTGCCAGCAGCTCGACTAGCGGGTTTTACAATGAGCAGTTCTTC.

The chain has TRBV9 and TRBJ2-2; D uncertain. There are 12 residues in the CDR3. Trimming stripped 3 bases from V and 2 bases from J, with 2 bases between. CDR1 SGDLS and CDR2 YYNGEE come from the germline V gene. The DNA for the CDR3 is TGTGCCAGCAGCGCAAACACCGGGGAGCTGTTTTTT. This gives the protein CASSANTGELFF.

The CDR3 is CASSQAGRDPGYGYTF. CDR3 bases: TGTGCCAGCAGCCAGGCCGGGAGGGACCCTGGGTATGGCTACACCTTC. The chain joins TRBV5-4 to TRBJ1-2, with D perhaps matching TRBD1 (5 bases). CDR3 length: 16 amino acids. With 4 bases removed from V and 5 bases from J, the gap between germline ends came to 21 bases. CDR1 and CDR2 from the germline V gene are SGHNT and YYREEE (reference sequence). Complete variable domain (other parts from reference TRBV5-4 and TRBJ1-2): ETGVTQSPTHLIKTRGQQVTLRCSSQSGHNTVSWYQQALGQGPQFIFQYYREEENGRGNFPPRFSGLQFPNYSSELNVNALELDDSALYLCASSQAGRDPGYGYTFGSGTRLTVV.

The J gene is TRBJ2-3, the V gene TRBV10-3, with 12 bases that match TRBD2. This CDR3 spans 18 amino acids. With 2 bases clipped from V and 2 bases from J, the junction kept 8 bases outside the gene matches. Germline V gene sequence: CDR1 ENHRY, CDR2 SYGVKD. In DNA, the CDR3 is TGTGCCATCAGTGAGCTAGCGGGAGGGCCAGATTTCACAGATACGCAGTATTTT. Its translation: CAISELAGGPDFTDTQYF.

This chain connects TRBV4-1 to TRBJ2-1; 12 positions agree with TRBD2. V shed 3 bases, J shed 5 bases, and the junction held 11 bases outside the gene matches. CDR3 length equals 18 residues. Looked up from germline, CDR1 is MGHRA and CDR2 is YSYEKL. CDR3 bases: TGCGCCAGCAGCCAGAAGGGCACTAGCGGGGGGCCTAACAATGAGCAGTTCTTC. Amino acids: CASSQKGTSGGPNNEQFF.